The 19 T cell receptor beta chains reported below all come from one sample, sequenced in a study of shared T cell receptors in the human thymus. TCRdb keeps only in-frame clones here, not all; method: immunoSEQ multiplex PCR. The sample has hundreds of thousands of clones; around 87% are singletons. In addition, the sample was reused for a study of human thymus T cells.

The sample was thymocytes. These receptors were collected from a boy under three years old with a congenital heart defect.

This chain links TRBV5-4 with TRBJ2-7; D may be TRBD1 (6 bases). Trimming stripped 0 bases from V and 7 bases from J, with 17 bases between. The CDR3 covers 15 residues. Germline lookup yields CDR1 SGHNT and CDR2 YYREEE (reference sequence). The DNA of the CDR3 is TGTGCCAGCAGCTTGGCCACAGGGTCCACATCTGAGCAGTACTTC. This encodes CASSLATGSTSEQYF.

This clone was observed a single time. V gene TRBV4-3 combines with J gene TRBJ2-1; D may be TRBD2 (7 bases). Germline V gene data show CDR1 as LGHNA and CDR2 as YSLEER. The ends were cut back, 2 bases at V and 4 bases at J, with 18 bases in the middle. This CDR3 has 17 residues. CDR3 nucleotides: TGCGCCAGCAGCCAACAAGGTCGGGGGGCCTCTTACAATGAGCAGTTCTTC. This translates into CASSQQGRGASYNEQFF.

The chain uses TRBV28 and TRBJ1-2; 10 bases are a match to TRBD1. There are 14 residues in the CDR3. Trimming at V came to 7 bases and at J to 2 bases, leaving 4 bases not matched to a gene. Germline assignment: CDR1 MDHEN and CDR2 SYDVKM. The CDR3 loop is CASTRTGGNYGYTF. CDR3 coding DNA: TGTGCCAGCACCCGGACAGGGGGGAACTATGGCTACACCTTC.

The V and J genes are TRBV5-6 and TRBJ1-2, with TRBD1 as a possible D gene (5 bases). The CDR3 loop spans 15 amino acids. Germline CDR1 SGHDT, CDR2 YYEEEE. V lost 1 base, J lost 5 bases, and 15 bases lay in between. The CDR3 DNA reads TGTGCCAGCAGCTTGTTAAGGGGCCCATGGTATGGCTACACCTTC. It encodes CASSLLRGPWYGYTF. Supplemented by reference TRBV5-6 and TRBJ1-2, the full variable domain reads DAGVTQSPTHLIKTRGQQVTLRCSPKSGHDTVSWYQQALGQGPQFIFQYYEEEERQRGNFPDRFSGHQFPNYSSELNVNALLLGDSALYLCASSLLRGPWYGYTFGSGTRLTVV.

The CDR3 coding sequence is TGTGCCAGCAGCTTGGGACTAGCGGGAGGGGTAAGAGAGACCCAGTACTTC. This translates into CASSLGLAGGVRETQYF. V and J are TRBV5-6 and TRBJ2-5; the match to TRBD2 covers 14 bases. The germline CDR1 and CDR2 sequences are SGHDT and YYEEEE. CDR3 length: 17 residues. Trimming removed 0 bases from V and 4 bases from J; junction bases left unmatched: 5.

The J gene is TRBJ2-5, the V gene TRBV9; 14 bases map to TRBD2. V dropped 3 bases and J dropped 3; count of bases not matched to a gene: 22. This CDR3 is built from 22 residues. Germline CDR1 reads SGDLS; CDR2 reads YYNGEE. The CDR3 DNA sequence: TGTGCCAGCAGCGACCCAGACCCCTTGGGACTAGCGGGAGTTAAGGGTGAAGAGACCCAGTACTTC. Its protein product is CASSDPDPLGLAGVKGEETQYF.

V is TRBV5-6 and J is TRBJ1-2; 10 bases are shared with TRBD1. V gave up 4 bases and J gave up 3 bases; unmatched junction bases: 18. This CDR3 contains 19 residues. Germline CDR1 reads SGHDT; CDR2 reads YYEEEE. The CDR3 bases are TGTGCCAGCAGCCCCAGACCCGGGACAGGGGATTTCGTATACTATGGCTACACCTTC. Translating gives CASSPRPGTGDFVYYGYTF.

V gene TRBV28 combines with J gene TRBJ2-7, with 12 bases fitting TRBD2. Trimming cost V 6 bases and J 4 bases; bases outside gene matches: 7. Per germline, CDR1 MDHEN and CDR2 SYDVKM. The CDR3 has 15 residues. The CDR3 sequence is CASRLPGLAGYEQYF. The CDR3, as DNA: TGTGCCAGCAGACTTCCGGGACTAGCGGGTTACGAGCAGTACTTC.

This clone was detected only a few times. V gene TRBV4-1 combines with J gene TRBJ2-3, with 8 bases aligning to TRBD2. The CDR3 has 16 residues. The trim removed 6 bases at V and 2 bases at J, leaving 10 bases unmatched. Germline assignment: CDR1 MGHRA and CDR2 YSYEKL. The CDR3, as DNA: TGCGCCAGCAGTCTCCCGACTAGCGAAATCACAGATACGCAGTATTTT. It codes for CASSLPTSEITDTQYF.

The rearrangement links TRBV4-3 to TRBJ2-5; D is possibly TRBD2 (9 bases). This CDR3 contains 17 residues. CDR1 and CDR2 from the germline V gene are LGHNA and YSLEER. The V end lost 0 bases, the J end lost 5 bases, and 19 bases lay between the germline ends. The CDR3 is CASSQDPASGDRETQYF. Here the CDR3 DNA reads TGCGCCAGCAGCCAAGATCCGGCTAGCGGGGACAGGGAGACCCAGTACTTC.

The rearrangement links TRBV28 to TRBJ1-1; tentative D call: TRBD1 (6 bases). Germline assignment: CDR1 MDHEN and CDR2 SYDVKM. There are 14 residues in the CDR3. V dropped 7 bases and J dropped 5 bases, with 17 bases sitting between them. CDR3 bases: TGTGCCAGCAACCTCGCCAGGGGAAGGACTGAAGCTTTCTTT. Translated, it gives CASNLARGRTEAFF.

This rearrangement joins TRBV27 to TRBJ2-1; 15 bases align to TRBD2. The J segment lost 6 bases and the V segment lost 4 bases, leaving 10 bases of the junction unmatched. The CDR3 has 18 amino acids. The germline gives CDR1 MNHEY, CDR2 SMNVEV (reference sequence). CDR3 nucleotide sequence: TGTGCCAGCAGTTCCGGACTAGCGGGGGGGCCGAGGTTCAATGAGCAGTTCTTC. Translation: CASSSGLAGGPRFNEQFF.

This clone appeared a single time. The rearrangement joins TRBV6-5 to TRBJ2-1, with a possible D match to TRBD2 (5 bases). Germline V gene sequence: CDR1 MNHEY, CDR2 SVGAGI. The germline V and J ends were trimmed by 6 bases and 3 bases, with 12 bases remaining between them. The CDR3 loop spans 14 amino acids. The CDR3 loop is CASRTGRNYNEQFF. Here the CDR3 DNA reads TGTGCCAGCAGGACGGGGAGAAACTACAATGAGCAGTTCTTC.

Comments on this clone: This CDR3 is also generated by other DNA sequences in the sample. The chain carries TRBV6-1 and TRBJ1-6, with 7 bases identical to TRBD1. This CDR3 spans 15 amino acids. Germline CDR1 reads MNHNS; CDR2 reads SASEGT. V was clipped by 3 bases and J by 8 bases; unmatched bases: 7. CDR3 loop: CASSDRDREDSPLHF. The CDR3, as DNA: TGTGCCAGCAGTGATAGAGACAGGGAAGATTCACCCCTCCACTTT.

Comment on this clone: One end of the junction does not line up with germline, which may come from a read error. The CDR3 DNA follows: TGTGCCAGCCAATTGGGAGCCCCGAATACCGGGGAGCTGTTTTTT. Encoded protein: CASQLGAPNTGELFF. The chain links TRBV7-6 to TRBJ2-2; TRBD2 is a possible D gene (5 bases). CDR3 length: 15 amino acids. Germline CDR1 is SGHVS and CDR2 is FNYEAQ.

The V gene is TRBV6-5, the J gene TRBJ1-1; unclear D gene. Trimming left V 10 bases short and J 1 base short, with 10 bases between. The CDR3 extends over 12 amino acids. CDR1 and CDR2 from the germline V gene are MNHEY and SVGAGI. The CDR3 protein is CATQEGNTEAFF. The CDR3 nucleotides read TGTGCCACCCAGGAAGGGAACACTGAAGCTTTCTTT.

The CDR3 bases are TGCAGCGTTTTAATGGCGAAGGGGACTGAAGCTTTCTTT. It is translated as CSVLMAKGTEAFF. The rearrangement links TRBV29-1 to TRBJ1-1, with TRBD1 as a possible D gene (5 bases). In germline, CDR1 is SQVTM, CDR2 ANQGSEA. Trimming stripped 5 bases from V and 5 bases from J, with 15 bases between. The CDR3 loop spans 13 amino acids.

The chain employs TRBV30 and TRBJ2-6; possibly TRBD2 for D (5 bases). V was clipped by 2 bases and J by 3 bases, with 11 bases between them. This CDR3 comprises 15 residues. Germline V lookup: CDR1 GTSNPN, CDR2 SVGIG (reference sequence). CDR3 region: CAWSFFGVGANVLTF. CDR3 DNA: TGTGCCTGGAGTTTTTTCGGGGTTGGGGCCAACGTCCTGACTTTC. The full variable domain, with the rest looked up from reference TRBV30 and TRBJ2-6, is SQTIHQWPATLVQPVGSPLSLECTVEGTSNPNLYWYRQAAGRGLQLLFYSVGIGQISSEVPQNLSASRPQDRQFILSSKKLLLSDSGFYLCAWSFFGVGANVLTFGAGSRLTVL.

This rearrangement joins TRBV7-5 to TRBJ2-5; TRBD1 is taken as the D call from the table, unchecked against the DNA. TRBV7-5 is a recognized pseudogene. CDR3 length equals 15 residues. CDR3 sequence reads: CAYSHHGRVQETQYF. The DNA of the CDR3 is TGTGCCTATTCTCATCATGGCAGGGTCCAAGAGACCCAGTACTTC.